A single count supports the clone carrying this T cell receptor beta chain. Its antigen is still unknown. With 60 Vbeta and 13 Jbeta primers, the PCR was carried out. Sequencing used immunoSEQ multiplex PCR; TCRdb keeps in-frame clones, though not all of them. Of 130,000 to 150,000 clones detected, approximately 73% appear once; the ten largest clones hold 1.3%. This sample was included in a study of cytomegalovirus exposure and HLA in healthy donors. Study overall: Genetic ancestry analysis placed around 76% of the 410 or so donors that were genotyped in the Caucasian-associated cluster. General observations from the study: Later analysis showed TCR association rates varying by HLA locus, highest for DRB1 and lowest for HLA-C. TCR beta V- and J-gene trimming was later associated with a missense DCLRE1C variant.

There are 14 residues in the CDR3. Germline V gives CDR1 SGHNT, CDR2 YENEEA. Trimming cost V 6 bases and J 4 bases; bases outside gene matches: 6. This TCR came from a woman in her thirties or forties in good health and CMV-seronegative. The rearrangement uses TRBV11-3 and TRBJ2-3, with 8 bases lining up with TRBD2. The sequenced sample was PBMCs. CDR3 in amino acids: CASSPGGGPDTQYF. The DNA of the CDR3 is TGTGCCAGCAGTCCCGGGGGGGGACCAGATACGCAGTATTTT.